A selection of T cell receptor beta chains follows, all from one sample in a study of CXCR3-negative and CXCR3-positive naive CD8 T cells. From the 5' RACE reads, TCRdb lists one entry per CDR3 protein and no DNA. The sample's table shows 150,000 or so distinct CDR3 sequences. Sequencing used naive CXCR3- CD8+ T cells from blood. The source of these receptors is a human donor in good health. Some clones in this sample may be carry-over from other donors' samples. CDR3s include the opening cysteine and the closing phenylalanine or tryptophan. The order of the fields is J gene, V gene, CDR3 protein.

j_gene: TRBJ2-3; v_gene: TRBV7-9; CDR3aa: CASRQGTSGGSSTDTQYF
j_gene: TRBJ2-7; v_gene: TRBV7-9; CDR3aa: CASSSPGQAYEQYF
j_gene: TRBJ2-7; v_gene: TRBV28; CDR3aa: CASSPLDSSLLEQYF
j_gene: TRBJ1-1; v_gene: TRBV29-1; CDR3aa: CSVGGGNTEAFF
j_gene: TRBJ2-5; v_gene: TRBV20-1; CDR3aa: CSARGGTSGPHIKETQYF
j_gene: TRBJ2-1; v_gene: TRBV5-1; CDR3aa: CASSADHGLAIGEQFF
j_gene: TRBJ2-4; v_gene: TRBV24-1; CDR3aa: CATSDPSRDIQYF
j_gene: TRBJ2-1; v_gene: TRBV3-1; CDR3aa: CASSSGDGQFF
j_gene: TRBJ2-7; v_gene: TRBV20-1; CDR3aa: CSARGDFHYEQYF
j_gene: TRBJ2-2; v_gene: TRBV28; CDR3aa: CASRLPFTGTGPTGELFF
j_gene: TRBJ2-7; v_gene: TRBV28; CDR3aa: CASSLTFNYEQYF
j_gene: TRBJ1-1; v_gene: TRBV9; CDR3aa: CASSETGTQTGEAFF
j_gene: TRBJ2-1; v_gene: TRBV27; CDR3aa: CASSPQGDSQFF
j_gene: TRBJ2-3; v_gene: TRBV5-5; CDR3aa: CASSYWADTQYF
j_gene: TRBJ2-1; v_gene: TRBV20-1; CDR3aa: CSARDPGRGPESSYNEQFF
j_gene: TRBJ2-7; v_gene: TRBV4-1; CDR3aa: CASSIGREQYF
j_gene: TRBJ1-2; v_gene: TRBV28; CDR3aa: CASSSDLRGPDGYTF
j_gene: TRBJ2-5; v_gene: TRBV11-2; CDR3aa: CASSSSTGATPQYF
j_gene: TRBJ2-7; v_gene: TRBV29-1; CDR3aa: CSALGGTSSYEQYF
j_gene: TRBJ2-5; v_gene: TRBV5-1; CDR3aa: CASTPRGGETQYF
j_gene: TRBJ2-2; v_gene: TRBV28; CDR3aa: CASSFSGSYTGELFF
j_gene: TRBJ2-7; v_gene: TRBV7-6; CDR3aa: CASSLGQGPREQYF
j_gene: TRBJ2-2; v_gene: TRBV5-6; CDR3aa: CASSIGTGAGELFF
j_gene: TRBJ2-2; v_gene: TRBV12-3/TRBV12-4; CDR3aa: CASKLAGGPDTGELFF
j_gene: TRBJ2-1; v_gene: TRBV4-3; CDR3aa: CASSQGGPNEQFF
j_gene: TRBJ1-1; v_gene: TRBV13; CDR3aa: CASSPSDRAEFEAFF
j_gene: TRBJ1-1; v_gene: TRBV28; CDR3aa: CASSFVSGTEAFF
j_gene: TRBJ2-1; v_gene: TRBV29-1; CDR3aa: CSVGGFNGRLAGDQRQFF
j_gene: TRBJ2-3; v_gene: TRBV29-1; CDR3aa: CSVGYPSLDYTDTQYF
j_gene: TRBJ1-1; v_gene: TRBV7-2; CDR3aa: CASSLAGTGELTEAFF
j_gene: TRBJ2-7; v_gene: TRBV11-1; CDR3aa: CASSSGQGALYEQYF
j_gene: TRBJ2-5; v_gene: TRBV7-9; CDR3aa: CASSVGGAKETQYF
j_gene: TRBJ2-2; v_gene: TRBV29-1; CDR3aa: CSVRTLLGSPDTGELFF
j_gene: TRBJ2-5; v_gene: TRBV3-1; CDR3aa: CASSQAEREAGTQYF
j_gene: TRBJ2-1; v_gene: TRBV12-3/TRBV12-4; CDR3aa: CASSPPPSGRSPPGNEQFF
j_gene: TRBJ1-5; v_gene: TRBV12-3/TRBV12-4; CDR3aa: CASSLGQGNQPQHF
j_gene: TRBJ1-6; v_gene: TRBV12-3/TRBV12-4; CDR3aa: CASSLGQKNSPLHF
j_gene: TRBJ2-1; v_gene: TRBV6-2/TRBV6-3; CDR3aa: CASSYGLSEQFF
j_gene: TRBJ1-5; v_gene: TRBV20-1; CDR3aa: CSASRAVGVQHF
j_gene: TRBJ2-5; v_gene: TRBV7-8; CDR3aa: CASSPQGNRKQETQYF
j_gene: TRBJ2-3; v_gene: TRBV28; CDR3aa: CASSSGAGGDTDTQYF
j_gene: TRBJ1-6; v_gene: TRBV19; CDR3aa: CASRTGNSPLHF
j_gene: TRBJ2-5; v_gene: TRBV29-1; CDR3aa: CSVEEQGQETQYF
j_gene: TRBJ2-7; v_gene: TRBV15; CDR3aa: CATSAQNRDSSYEQYF
j_gene: TRBJ2-1; v_gene: TRBV4-1; CDR3aa: CASSRGHGGSYTEQFF
j_gene: TRBJ2-3; v_gene: TRBV5-1; CDR3aa: CARLTRTGLTDTQYF
j_gene: TRBJ1-2; v_gene: TRBV6-2/TRBV6-3; CDR3aa: CASTAAGEYGYTF
j_gene: TRBJ2-3; v_gene: TRBV7-8; CDR3aa: CASSPTGRTSGHTDTQYF
j_gene: TRBJ1-3; v_gene: TRBV28; CDR3aa: CASSYGTGSSGNAIYF
j_gene: TRBJ2-3; v_gene: TRBV28; CDR3aa: CATHWGPKSTDTQYF
j_gene: TRBJ1-3; v_gene: TRBV6-6; CDR3aa: CASCPGTGGSGNTIYF
j_gene: TRBJ2-5; v_gene: TRBV4-1; CDR3aa: CASSQLAGGFQETQYF